Listed below are T cell receptor beta chains from one sample, sequenced in a study of beta chain features in type 1 diabetes. Profiling relied on immunoSEQ multiplex PCR, and the TCRdb table lists in-frame clones only, not all of them. The sample lists 970,000 or so clones; roughly 17% were seen once. Material for sequencing was naive CD4+ T cells from blood. These receptors all come from a woman in her late teens or twenties in good health. Each CDR3 is given with its conserved first and last residue. Each record gives: D gene, clone size, J gene, V gene, CDR3 protein, CDR3 DNA. D genes are given only for firm matches. Size is omitted from some rows. Given values are once, few, many or a class for expanded clones.

d_gene: NA
abundance: NA
j_gene: TRBJ1-3
v_gene: TRBV19
CDR3aa: CASSNWIPGAFGNTIYF
CDR3nt: TGTGCCAGTAGTAATTGGATCCCGGGAGCATTTGGAAACACCATATATTTT

d_gene: TRBD1
abundance: many
j_gene: TRBJ1-1
v_gene: TRBV10-3
CDR3aa: CAINPGQGLNTEAFF
CDR3nt: TGTGCCATCAATCCGGGACAGGGTCTGAACACTGAAGCTTTCTTT

d_gene: TRBD2
abundance: few
j_gene: TRBJ2-1
v_gene: TRBV29-1
CDR3aa: CSVEVLAGGHEQFF
CDR3nt: TGCAGCGTTGAAGTATTAGCGGGAGGCCATGAGCAGTTCTTC

d_gene: TRBD1
abundance: NA
j_gene: TRBJ1-5
v_gene: TRBV2
CDR3aa: CASRDQTGYQPQHF
CDR3nt: TGTGCCAGCAGGGACCAGACAGGGTATCAGCCCCAGCATTTT

d_gene: NA
abundance: many
j_gene: TRBJ2-1
v_gene: TRBV7-9
CDR3aa: CASSLLGPGEQFF
CDR3nt: TGTGCCAGCAGCTTATTAGGGCCTGGTGAGCAGTTCTTC

d_gene: NA
abundance: few
j_gene: TRBJ2-1
v_gene: TRBV4-2
CDR3aa: CASSQARTGGMEFF
CDR3nt: TGTGCCAGCAGCCAAGCCCGGACCGGGGGTATGGAGTTCTTC

d_gene: TRBD1
abundance: few
j_gene: TRBJ1-2
v_gene: TRBV19
CDR3aa: CASSAGTGTGQDDYTF
CDR3nt: TGTGCCAGTAGTGCCGGGACAGGGACCGGGCAGGATGACTACACCTTC

d_gene: NA
abundance: few
j_gene: TRBJ1-2
v_gene: TRBV6-4
CDR3aa: CASSVGRPWDYGYTF
CDR3nt: TGTGCCAGCAGTGTCGGGCGACCCTGGGATTATGGCTACACCTTC

d_gene: NA
abundance: NA
j_gene: TRBJ2-5
v_gene: TRBV7-9
CDR3aa: CASSPGQGTVETQYF
CDR3nt: TGTGCCAGCAGCCCTGGCCAGGGGACGGTAGAGACCCAGTACTTC

d_gene: NA
abundance: NA
j_gene: TRBJ2-3
v_gene: TRBV9
CDR3aa: CASSVRTTGTDTQYF
CDR3nt: TGTGCCAGCAGCGTTAGAACGACGGGCACAGATACGCAGTATTTT

d_gene: NA
abundance: NA
j_gene: TRBJ1-2
v_gene: TRBV28
CDR3aa: CASSPGQITNYGYTF
CDR3nt: TGTGCCAGCAGCCCTGGACAGATAACTAACTATGGCTACACCTTC

d_gene: TRBD2
abundance: few
j_gene: TRBJ2-7
v_gene: TRBV18
CDR3aa: CASSIAGGIYEQYF
CDR3nt: TGTGCCAGCTCAATAGCGGGAGGTATCTACGAGCAGTACTTC

d_gene: NA
abundance: few
j_gene: TRBJ2-3
v_gene: TRBV9
CDR3aa: CASSVAGTRRDTQYF
CDR3nt: TGTGCCAGCAGCGTAGCTGGTACTAGGAGGGATACGCAGTATTTT

d_gene: TRBD2
abundance: few
j_gene: TRBJ2-3
v_gene: TRBV2
CDR3aa: CASKSRTSTQDTQYF
CDR3nt: TGTGCCAGCAAGTCCAGGACTAGCACACAAGATACGCAGTATTTT

d_gene: NA
abundance: NA
j_gene: TRBJ2-1
v_gene: TRBV7-9
CDR3aa: CASSLTTVYNEQFF
CDR3nt: TGTGCCAGCAGCTTAACTACAGTCTACAATGAGCAGTTCTTC

d_gene: NA
abundance: NA
j_gene: TRBJ2-2
v_gene: TRBV28
CDR3aa: CASSLPPALATGELFF
CDR3nt: TGTGCCAGCAGTTTACCCCCCGCGCTGGCCACCGGGGAGCTGTTTTTT

d_gene: NA
abundance: NA
j_gene: TRBJ1-4
v_gene: TRBV18
CDR3aa: CASSPGTTNEKLFF
CDR3nt: TGTGCCAGCTCACCTGGAACAACTAATGAAAAACTGTTTTTT

d_gene: NA
abundance: few
j_gene: TRBJ2-7
v_gene: TRBV10-3
CDR3aa: CATWDTLYEQYF
CDR3nt: TGTGCCACTTGGGACACCCTCTACGAGCAGTACTTC

d_gene: TRBD1
abundance: NA
j_gene: TRBJ1-4
v_gene: TRBV6-5
CDR3aa: CASSYLRGQGVEKLFF
CDR3nt: TGTGCCAGCAGTTATCTCCGGGGACAGGGGGTTGAAAAACTGTTTTTT

d_gene: NA
abundance: NA
j_gene: TRBJ2-7
v_gene: TRBV6-5
CDR3aa: CATLSGKGPYEQYF
CDR3nt: TGTGCCACCCTCTCAGGGAAGGGACCCTACGAGCAGTACTTC

d_gene: TRBD2
abundance: NA
j_gene: TRBJ2-3
v_gene: TRBV9
CDR3aa: CASSVAGTRRTDTQYF
CDR3nt: TGTGCCAGCAGCGTAGCCGGGACTAGACGCACAGATACGCAGTATTTT

d_gene: NA
abundance: few
j_gene: TRBJ2-1
v_gene: TRBV4-3
CDR3aa: CASSQQRTGLKFF
CDR3nt: TGCGCCAGCAGCCAACAAAGGACTGGGTTAAAGTTCTTC

d_gene: NA
abundance: NA
j_gene: TRBJ2-2
v_gene: TRBV5-1
CDR3aa: CASSQDLRITGELFF
CDR3nt: TGCGCCAGCAGCCAAGATCTACGGATTACCGGGGAGCTGTTTTTT

d_gene: TRBD2
abundance: NA
j_gene: TRBJ2-3
v_gene: TRBV27
CDR3aa: CASRGGIRTDTQYF
CDR3nt: TGTGCCAGCAGGGGGGGGATTCGCACAGATACGCAGTATTTT

d_gene: TRBD2
abundance: few
j_gene: TRBJ2-5
v_gene: TRBV7-2
CDR3aa: CASSLGGGAETQYF
CDR3nt: TGTGCCAGCAGCCTCGGGGGGGGAGCAGAGACCCAGTACTTC

d_gene: NA
abundance: NA
j_gene: TRBJ1-2
v_gene: TRBV6-5
CDR3aa: CASSYSGAGHYGYTF
CDR3nt: TGTGCCAGCAGTTACTCAGGGGCGGGGCACTATGGCTACACCTTC

d_gene: NA
abundance: NA
j_gene: TRBJ1-1
v_gene: TRBV2
CDR3aa: CASSERVRNTEAFF
CDR3nt: TGTGCCAGCAGTGAGAGGGTTCGGAACACTGAAGCTTTCTTT